Below are 25 T cell receptor beta chains sequenced from a single sample in a study of shared clonotypes between healthy human individuals. The data were produced by immunoSEQ multiplex PCR, yet TCRdb's version contains in-frame clones alone and is incomplete. The sample contains fewer than 850,000 clones, 90% of which appear only once. Sequencing used memory CD8+ T cells from PBMCs. The subset denotes: CD45RO+ cells pooled with CCR7-negative TemRA cells. The receptor source for this set is a man in his late teens or twenties in good health. Some clones in this sample may be carry-over from other donors' samples.

The chain recombines TRBV5-4 with TRBJ1-1; D gene unclear. V dropped 0 bases and J dropped 0 bases, with 9 bases sitting between them. This CDR3 contains 15 residues. Germline V CDR1 and CDR2: SGHNT, YYREEE (reference sequence). DNA for the CDR3: TGTGCCAGCAGCTTGGAGGATGGAGTGAACACTGAAGCTTTCTTT. Translation gives CASSLEDGVNTEAFF.

The gene calls are TRBV4-3 and TRBJ1-2, with 7 bases aligning to TRBD1. This CDR3 is built from 16 residues. CDR1 is LGHNA, CDR2 YSLEER, per germline. V dropped 4 bases and J dropped 0; count of bases not matched to a gene: 8. DNA of the CDR3: TGCGCCAGCAGCCCGTTGGCGGGACAGTCTAACTATGGCTACACCTTC. The encoded protein is CASSPLAGQSNYGYTF.

CDR3: CASSLETGGNEQFF. CDR3 DNA sequence: TGTGCCAGCAGTTTAGAGACAGGCGGTAATGAGCAGTTCTTC. The chain combines TRBV27 with TRBJ2-1; a weak D match, TRBD1 (6 bases). Trimming shortened V by 2 bases and J by 7 bases, and 12 bases separated the two germline ends. Germline assignment: CDR1 MNHEY and CDR2 SMNVEV (reference sequence). The CDR3 has 14 amino acids.

DNA for the CDR3: TGTGCCAGCAGCTTAGAGGGGGGGAGTAATTCACCCCTCCACTTT. Protein product: CASSLEGGSNSPLHF. The rearrangement joins TRBV7-9 to TRBJ1-6, with D possibly TRBD1 on 6 matching bases. V dropped 1 base and J dropped 6 bases, with 10 bases sitting between them. Germline CDR1 and CDR2: SEHNR and FQNEAQ (reference sequence). The CDR3 length is 15 residues.

CDR3: CASSQGAGGPKYYEQYF. The CDR3 DNA reads as TGTGCCAGCAGCCAAGGTGCGGGTGGGCCAAAATACTACGAGCAGTACTTC. The rearrangement uses TRBV14 and TRBJ2-7, with D perhaps matching TRBD2 (5 bases). V lost 1 base and J 3 bases, leaving 19 bases between the germline ends. Germline V gene sequence: CDR1 SGHDN, CDR2 FVKESK. There are 17 residues in the CDR3.

CDR3 DNA: TGTGCCAGCAGCAGCGGGGGAGGCGAGCAGTACTTC. This translates into CASSSGGGEQYF. The rearrangement links TRBV9 to TRBJ2-7; the match to TRBD2 covers 8 bases. Germline V gene sequence: CDR1 SGDLS, CDR2 YYNGEE. The V and J ends lost 4 bases and 6 bases, in that order; junction bases with no gene match: 3. The CDR3 runs 12 residues.

The chain uses TRBV7-8 and TRBJ2-7; D is perhaps TRBD1 or TRBD2 (5 bases each). Germline-derived CDR1 and CDR2 are SGHVS and FQNEAQ. This CDR3 has 15 residues. V lost 1 base and J lost 5, with 15 bases in between. The CDR3 coding sequence is TGTGCCAGCAGCTTAGGAAAAGGGACGCTCGACGAGCAGTACTTC. This gives the protein CASSLGKGTLDEQYF.

The rearrangement joins TRBV5-5 to TRBJ2-4; D might be TRBD2 (6 bases). The CDR3 is made up of 15 amino acids. CDR1 is SGHKS, CDR2 YYEKEE, per germline (reference sequence). V lost 3 bases and J lost 0, with 10 bases in between. The CDR3: CASSWGRIAKNIQYF. CDR3 DNA: TGTGCCAGCAGCTGGGGGAGGATAGCCAAAAACATTCAGTACTTC.

The chain has TRBV9 and TRBJ1-2; D call uncertain. The CDR3 length is 17 residues. CDR1 is SGDLS, CDR2 YYNGEE, per germline. The V end lost 3 bases, the J end lost 4 bases, and 22 bases lay between the germline ends. Here the CDR3 DNA reads TGTGCCAGCAGCGCATTTCCTTGGACCGGGAGAGGCTATGGCTACACCTTC. Residues: CASSAFPWTGRGYGYTF.

V gene TRBV2 combines with J gene TRBJ2-3; D is possibly TRBD2 (6 bases). V lost 7 bases and J lost 2, with 25 bases in between. Germline V gene lookup returns CDR1 SNHLY and CDR2 FYNNEI. The CDR3 has 18 residues. CDR3 region: CASTLSPGLAKSTDTQYF. Here the CDR3 DNA reads TGTGCCAGCACTCTCTCCCCGGGCCTAGCGAAATCCACAGATACGCAGTATTTT.

This clone has only a few counts. This rearrangement joins TRBV28 to TRBJ2-5; D not certain. The CDR3 contains 15 residues. The V gene's germline CDR1 is MDHEN and CDR2 SYDVKM. Trimming removed 3 bases at V and 2 bases at J, with 13 bases between. The CDR3 loop reads CASSFLGLRQETQYF. CDR3 in DNA: TGTGCCAGCAGTTTTTTGGGCCTTCGACAAGAGACCCAGTACTTC.

The V and J genes are TRBV7-2 and TRBJ2-7; D remains unclear. The V gene's germline CDR1 is SGHTA and CDR2 FQGNSA. Trimming pared 5 bases from V and 7 bases from J, leaving 15 bases between. The CDR3 is 13 residues long. CDR3 region: CASSPGRYLEQYF. DNA of the CDR3: TGTGCCAGCAGCCCCGGACGTTATTTGGAGCAGTACTTC.

This rearrangement joins TRBV11-2 to TRBJ2-7; D is possibly TRBD1 or TRBD2 (5 bases each). Per germline, CDR1 SGHAT and CDR2 FQNNGV. The CDR3 is 14 residues long. V was clipped by 1 base and J by 4 bases, with 11 bases between them. The CDR3 region has the DNA TGTGCCAGCAGCTTAGGGGACGGCTCTTACGAGCAGTACTTC. Encoded protein: CASSLGDGSYEQYF.

The V gene is TRBV7-6, the J gene TRBJ2-5; tentatively, D is TRBD1 (6 bases). Germline V gene lookup returns CDR1 SGHVS and CDR2 FNYEAQ. The V and J ends lost 4 bases and 5 bases respectively, with 20 bases between them. This CDR3 is built from 16 residues. The CDR3 protein is CASSSQETGYLETQYF. The CDR3 DNA reads TGTGCCAGCAGCTCACAAGAGACAGGTTATTTGGAGACCCAGTACTTC.

J is TRBJ2-6 and V is TRBV6-5; D gene ambiguous. The germline CDR1 and CDR2 sequences are MNHEY and SVGAGI. The CDR3 is made up of 12 amino acids. V was clipped by 8 bases and J by 3 bases, with 5 bases between them. The chain's CDR3 is CASCGGANVLTF. DNA of the CDR3: TGTGCCAGCTGTGGTGGGGCCAACGTCCTGACTTTC.

This clone has just one count. The chain couples TRBV30 to TRBJ2-7; D is undetermined. Germline CDR1 reads GTSNPN; CDR2 reads SVGIG (reference sequence). CDR3 length: 14 residues. Trimming removed 4 bases from V and 0 bases from J, with 13 bases in between. The CDR3 DNA follows: TGTGCCTGGAACCTGGGGTGGCTCTCCTACGAGCAGTACTTC. Translation: CAWNLGWLSYEQYF.

The rearrangement links TRBV5-1 to TRBJ1-2; possible D gene TRBD1, 5 bases. The CDR3 is 18 amino acids. Germline lookup yields CDR1 SGHRS and CDR2 YFSETQ. The ends were cut back, 0 bases at V and 4 bases at J, with 22 bases in the middle. This chain's CDR3 is CASSLAGDLVPLPYGYTF. The DNA for the CDR3 is TGCGCCAGCAGCTTGGCCGGGGACCTCGTCCCACTTCCCTATGGCTACACCTTC.

The chain couples TRBV9 to TRBJ2-7; D may be TRBD2 (5 bases). CDR1 SGDLS and CDR2 YYNGEE come from the germline V gene. V was clipped by 5 bases and J by 2 bases, with 11 bases between them. The CDR3 extends over 13 amino acids. The CDR3 is CASRPPGTYEQYF. The CDR3 nucleotides read TGTGCCAGCAGGCCCCCGGGGACCTACGAGCAGTACTTC.

This clone was counted many times. The V and J genes are TRBV6-5 and TRBJ1-1, with unresolved D. Germline values: CDR1 MNHEY, CDR2 SVGAGI. This CDR3 region has 15 residues. The V end lost 2 bases, the J end lost 6 bases, and 16 bases lay between the germline ends. The CDR3 protein is CASSYGGWQFSEAFF. CDR3 DNA: TGTGCCAGCAGTTACGGCGGGTGGCAGTTCTCTGAAGCTTTCTTT.

This clone showed up just once. J is TRBJ2-1 and V is TRBV5-1, with 7 positions matching TRBD1. CDR3 size: 17 residues. CDR1 and CDR2 (germline): SGHRS, YFSETQ. V trimming: 3 bases; J trimming: 7 bases; junction bases outside the gene matches: 16. Here the CDR3 DNA reads TGCGCCAGCAGCTCCGGGCCGGCAGGGGGATGGGATAATGAGCAGTTCTTC. Translating it yields CASSSGPAGGWDNEQFF.

The chain joins TRBV19 to TRBJ1-1; tentatively, D is TRBD1 (6 bases). The ends were cut back, 7 bases at V and 2 bases at J, with 20 bases in the middle. Germline V gene data show CDR1 as LNHDA and CDR2 as SQIVND (reference sequence). The CDR3 is 16 residues long. CDR3 DNA: TGTGCCAGTACCCCCGGAGGGGGTTTCCTTAACACTGAAGCTTTCTTT. It yields the protein CASTPGGGFLNTEAFF.

Only one count was recorded for this clone. V is TRBV5-5 and J is TRBJ2-6; the D gene is possibly TRBD2 (6 bases). V lost 4 bases to trimming and J lost 1 base, with 15 bases between them. Germline V gives CDR1 SGHKS, CDR2 YYEKEE (reference sequence). The length of the CDR3 is 17 residues. CDR3 sequence: CASSRWAGTSGANVLTF. As DNA, the CDR3 is TGTGCCAGCAGCCGTTGGGCAGGGACTTCTGGGGCCAACGTCCTGACTTTC.

J is TRBJ2-7 and V is TRBV13; unclear D gene. V gave up 0 bases and J gave up 1 base, with 4 bases separating them. The germline gives CDR1 PRHDT, CDR2 FYEKMQ (reference sequence). The CDR3 totals 13 residues. DNA of the CDR3: TGTGCCAGCAGCTTAGGGGCTTCCTACGAGCAGTACTTC. Translation gives CASSLGASYEQYF.

A single count supports this clone. The gene calls are TRBV5-4 and TRBJ2-1; D could derive from TRBD1 or TRBD2 (6 bases each). The CDR3 covers 16 residues. V was trimmed by 0 bases and J by 7 bases, leaving 17 bases between them. Germline CDR1 and CDR2: SGHNT and YYREEE (reference sequence). The CDR3 DNA is TGTGCCAGCAGCTTGGTCTGGGACACCGCGGGGAATGAGCAGTTCTTC. It is translated as CASSLVWDTAGNEQFF.

The CDR3 bases are TGCGCCAGCAGCTTGGGAGCGGGAGTGCCAGATACGCAGTATTTT. Protein sequence: CASSLGAGVPDTQYF. The chain has TRBV5-1 and TRBJ2-3, with 8 bases lining up with TRBD2. V was pared by 0 bases and J by 4 bases, with 4 bases of the junction left unmatched. CDR3 length equals 15 residues. From germline, CDR1 is SGHRS and CDR2 YFSETQ. Using reference TRBV5-1 and TRBJ2-3 for the parts outside the CDR3, the full variable domain is KAGVTQTPRYLIKTRGQQVTLSCSPISGHRSVSWYQQTPGQGLQFLFEYFSETQRNKGNFPGRFSGRQFSNSRSEMNVSTLELGDSALYLCASSLGAGVPDTQYFGPGTRLTVL.